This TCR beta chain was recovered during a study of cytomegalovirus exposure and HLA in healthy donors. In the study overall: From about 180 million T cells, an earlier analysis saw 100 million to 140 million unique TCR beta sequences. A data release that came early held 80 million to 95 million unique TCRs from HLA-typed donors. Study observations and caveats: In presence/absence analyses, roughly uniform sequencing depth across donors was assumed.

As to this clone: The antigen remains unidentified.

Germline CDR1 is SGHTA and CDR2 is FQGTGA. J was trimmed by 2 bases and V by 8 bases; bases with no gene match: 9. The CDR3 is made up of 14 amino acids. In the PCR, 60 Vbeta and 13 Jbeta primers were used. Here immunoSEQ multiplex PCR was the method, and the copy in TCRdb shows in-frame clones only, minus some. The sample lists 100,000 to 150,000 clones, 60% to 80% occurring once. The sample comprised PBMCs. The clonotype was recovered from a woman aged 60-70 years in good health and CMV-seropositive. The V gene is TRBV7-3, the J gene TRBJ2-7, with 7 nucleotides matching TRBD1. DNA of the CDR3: TGTGCCAGCGGTTCCGGGACAGTACCCTACGAGCAGTACTTC. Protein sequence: CASGSGTVPYEQYF. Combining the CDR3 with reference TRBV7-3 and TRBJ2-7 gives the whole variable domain GAGVSQTPSNKVTEKGKYVELRCDPISGHTALYWYRQSLGQGPEFLIYFQGTGAADDSGLPNDRFFAVRPEGSVSTLKIQRTERGDSAVYLCASGSGTVPYEQYFGPGTRLTVT.